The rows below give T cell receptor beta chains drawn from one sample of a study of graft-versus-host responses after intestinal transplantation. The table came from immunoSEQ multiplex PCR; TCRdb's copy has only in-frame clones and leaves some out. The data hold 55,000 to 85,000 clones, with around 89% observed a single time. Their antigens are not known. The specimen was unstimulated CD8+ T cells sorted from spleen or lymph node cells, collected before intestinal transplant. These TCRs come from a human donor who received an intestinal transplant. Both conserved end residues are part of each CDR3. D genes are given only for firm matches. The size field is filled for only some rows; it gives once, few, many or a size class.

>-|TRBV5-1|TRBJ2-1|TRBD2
CASSLMAAGEDNEQFF
TGCGCCAGCAGCTTGATGGCAGCGGGAGAAGACAATGAGCAGTTCTTC
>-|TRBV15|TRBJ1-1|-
CATSTSGRYTEAFF
TGTGCCACCAGCACAAGCGGACGGTACACTGAAGCTTTCTTT
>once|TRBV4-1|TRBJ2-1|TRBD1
CASSQGQGYEQFF
TGCGCCAGCAGCCAAGGACAGGGGTATGAGCAGTTCTTC
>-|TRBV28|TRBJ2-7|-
CASSPGRLRGSWVCYEQYF
TGTGCCAGCAGTCCTGGGAGACTAAGGGGGAGTTGGGTATGCTACGAGCAGTACTTC
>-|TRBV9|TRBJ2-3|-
CASSAGILLPTDTQYF
TGTGCCAGCAGCGCGGGGATACTTTTACCGACAGATACGCAGTATTTT
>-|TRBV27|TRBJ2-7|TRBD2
CASSSGTSGAHYEQYF
TGTGCCAGCAGTTCAGGGACTAGCGGGGCCCACTACGAGCAGTACTTC
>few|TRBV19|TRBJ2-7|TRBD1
CASSPETGESYEQYF
TGTGCCAGTAGTCCCGAGACAGGGGAGTCCTACGAGCAGTACTTC
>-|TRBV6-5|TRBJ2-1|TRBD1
CASSLGTGNNEQFF
TGTGCCAGCAGTTTGGGGACAGGGAATAATGAGCAGTTCTTC
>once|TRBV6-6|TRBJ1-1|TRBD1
CASLQGFTEAFF
TGTGCCAGTCTACAGGGGTTCACTGAAGCTTTCTTT
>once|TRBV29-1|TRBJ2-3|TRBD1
CSVDLDGTGDTDTQYF
TGCAGCGTTGATTTGGATGGGACAGGGGACACAGATACGCAGTATTTT
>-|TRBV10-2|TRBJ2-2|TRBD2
CASSRGLAGGTTGELFF
TGCGCCAGCAGCCGGGGACTAGCGGGAGGGACCACCGGGGAGCTGTTTTTT
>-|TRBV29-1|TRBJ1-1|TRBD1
CSTEGDRAEAFF
TGCAGCACCGAGGGGGACAGGGCTGAAGCTTTCTTT
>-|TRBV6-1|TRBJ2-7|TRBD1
CASSEGTGVTGEQYF
TGTGCCAGCAGTGAAGGGACAGGGGTAACGGGTGAGCAGTACTTC
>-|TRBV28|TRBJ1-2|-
CASSPQGYRGYTF
TGTGCCAGCAGTCCTCAGGGCTATCGAGGCTACACCTTC
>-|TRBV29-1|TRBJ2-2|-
CSVDSGSSTGELFF
TGCAGCGTTGATAGTGGGAGCAGCACCGGGGAGCTGTTTTTT
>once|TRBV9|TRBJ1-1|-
CASSVGSGKTEAFF
TGTGCCAGCAGCGTAGGAAGCGGAAAAACTGAAGCTTTCTTT
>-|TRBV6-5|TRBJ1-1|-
CASSYGRGSAEAFF
TGTGCCAGCAGTTACGGCAGGGGTAGCGCTGAAGCTTTCTTT
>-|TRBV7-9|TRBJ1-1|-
CASSSEGVTEAFF
TGTGCCAGCAGCTCCGAGGGAGTCACTGAAGCTTTCTTT
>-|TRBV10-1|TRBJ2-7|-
CASNAKDRPSYEQYF
TGCGCCAGCAACGCTAAAGACAGACCCTCCTACGAGCAGTACTTC
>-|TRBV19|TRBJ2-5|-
CASSIVAGQRETQYF
TGTGCCAGTAGTATAGTTGCGGGACAGCGGGAGACCCAGTACTTC
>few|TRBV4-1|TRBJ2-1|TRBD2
CASSPGLAGYNEQFF
TGCGCCAGCAGCCCGGGACTAGCGGGGTACAATGAGCAGTTCTTC
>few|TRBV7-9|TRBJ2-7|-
CASSLGQGVDEQYF
TGTGCCAGCAGCTTAGGTCAGGGCGTGGACGAGCAGTACTTC
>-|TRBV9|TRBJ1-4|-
CASSPNGQPTNEKLFF
TGTGCCAGCAGCCCGAACGGACAGCCAACTAATGAAAAACTGTTTTTT
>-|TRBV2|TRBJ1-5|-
CASSESGMNQPQHF
TGTGCCAGCAGTGAGTCAGGGATGAATCAGCCCCAGCATTTT
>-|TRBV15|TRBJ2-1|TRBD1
CATSRVGAGGKDEQFF
TGTGCCACCAGCAGAGTCGGGGCAGGGGGCAAGGATGAGCAGTTCTTC
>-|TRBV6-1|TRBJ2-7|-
CASDGGAGANEQYF
TGTGCCAGCGACGGCGGCGCGGGGGCTAACGAGCAGTACTTC
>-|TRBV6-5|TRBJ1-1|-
CASSRFRAMNTEAFF
TGTGCCAGCAGTCGGTTCAGGGCCATGAACACTGAAGCTTTCTTT
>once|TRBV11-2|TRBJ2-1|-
CASSLSSGSYNEQFF
TGTGCCAGCAGCTTATCATCGGGGTCCTACAATGAGCAGTTCTTC